Below are 20 T cell receptor beta chains sequenced from a single sample in a study of blood T cell repertoires in COVID-19. The table came from immunoSEQ multiplex PCR; TCRdb's copy has only in-frame clones and leaves some out. The sample comprises approximately 220,000 clones, roughly 88% of which are singletons, and around 30% rests with the top ten. Sequenced input: peripheral blood. The origin of the receptors is a man in his forties or fifties with acute or convalescent COVID-19.

V usage is TRBV7-3 and J usage is TRBJ2-2; unclear D gene. The V and J ends lost 5 bases and 7 bases respectively, with 14 bases between them. In germline, CDR1 is SGHTA, CDR2 FQGTGA. The CDR3 runs 14 residues. The CDR3 DNA reads TGTGCCAGCAGCCCCAACGGCGGTGACGGGGAGCTGTTTTTT. Protein: CASSPNGGDGELFF.

CDR3 nucleotide sequence: TGTGCCTGCAACGCAGGATTCCGCCATACCTACAATGAGCAGTTCTTC. Protein sequence: CACNAGFRHTYNEQFF. The chain recombines TRBV30 with TRBJ2-1; D is undetermined. The germline V gene encodes CDR1 GTSNPN and CDR2 SVGIG (reference sequence). Deletions cut 6 bases from V and 2 bases from J, with 20 bases between. The CDR3 spans 16 residues.

The chain is built from TRBV6-5 and TRBJ1-2; 7 bases line up with TRBD1. Germline V gene sequence: CDR1 MNHEY, CDR2 SVGAGI. The ends lost 6 bases at V and 2 bases at J; junction bases unmatched: 3. The CDR3 sequence is 13 residues long. The CDR3 DNA is TGTGCCAGCAGGATAGGGGGCAACTATGGCTACACCTTC. Its translation: CASRIGGNYGYTF.

V usage is TRBV7-2 and J usage is TRBJ2-7, with TRBD2 identical over 10 bases. J was trimmed by 2 bases and V by 4 bases; bases with no gene match: 8. This CDR3 contains 16 residues. Germline assignment: CDR1 SGHTA and CDR2 FQGNSA. Written as DNA, the CDR3 is TGTGCCAGCAGCTGGGATCTAGCGGGAGTCACCTACGAGCAGTACTTC. The encoded protein is CASSWDLAGVTYEQYF.

V is TRBV30 and J is TRBJ2-5; a weak D match, TRBD2 (6 bases). The CDR3 has 12 amino acids. The germline V gene encodes CDR1 GTSNPN and CDR2 SVGIG (reference sequence). V was shortened by 0 bases and J by 9 bases, with 11 bases between the two germline ends. The CDR3: CAWSVGQRAQYF. DNA of the CDR3: TGTGCCTGGAGTGTAGGGCAGCGGGCCCAGTACTTC.

The chain combines TRBV10-3 with TRBJ1-1; 10 bases are a match to TRBD1. The CDR3 has 13 amino acids. V shed 10 bases and J 8 bases; nucleotides not matched to a gene: 10. Germline loops: CDR1 ENHRY, CDR2 SYGVKD. The CDR3 DNA reads as TGTGCCACCGACAAAGGGACAGGGGACGAAGCTTTCTTT. Residues: CATDKGTGDEAFF.

V gene TRBV5-1 combines with J gene TRBJ2-1, with TRBD1 matching over 7 bases. CDR3 size: 15 residues. Germline V lookup: CDR1 SGHRS, CDR2 YFSETQ. Trimming cost V 0 bases and J 3 bases; bases outside gene matches: 3. This CDR3 reads CASSLGDRDYNEQFF. The CDR3 nucleotides are TGCGCCAGCAGCTTGGGAGACAGGGACTACAATGAGCAGTTCTTC.

The chain joins TRBV10-3 to TRBJ2-3, with 9 bases aligning to TRBD2. The length of the CDR3 is 14 residues. The junction had 4 bases not matched to a gene; V was cut back by 6 bases and J by 3 bases. Germline CDR1 reads ENHRY; CDR2 reads SYGVKD. The CDR3 loop reads CAIRAGGGTDTQYF. CDR3 nucleotides: TGTGCCATCAGAGCGGGAGGAGGGACAGATACGCAGTATTTT.

This clone was detected only a few times. The chain recombines TRBV6-6 with TRBJ1-3; D gene unclear. V was pared by 0 bases and J by 4 bases, with 13 bases between. Germline values: CDR1 MNHNY, CDR2 SVGAGI (reference sequence). The CDR3 loop spans 16 amino acids. CDR3 bases: TGTGCCAGCAGTTACTCGACGTTGGCAGGAGGAAACACCATATATTTT. As protein: CASSYSTLAGGNTIYF.

This chain joins TRBV11-1 and TRBJ2-6, with D possibly matching TRBD2 (5 bases). V lost 6 bases and J lost 3, with 15 bases in between. CDR1 is SGHAT and CDR2 is FQDESV in the germline V gene (reference sequence). The length of the CDR3 is 16 residues. This CDR3 reads CASSFTGGFGANVLTF. CDR3 nucleotide sequence: TGTGCCAGCAGTTTCACTGGCGGGTTTGGGGCCAACGTCCTGACTTTC.

The chain recombines TRBV5-4 with TRBJ2-7; 7 positions agree with TRBD2. V was clipped by 4 bases and J by 0 bases; unmatched bases: 7. This CDR3 has 15 amino acids. CDR1 and CDR2 (germline): SGHNT, YYREEE (reference sequence). In nucleotides, the CDR3 is TGTGCCAGCAGCCCACCGGGAGGTGACTCCTACGAGCAGTACTTC. It yields the protein CASSPPGGDSYEQYF. Filled out from reference TRBV5-4 and TRBJ2-7, the complete variable domain reads ETGVTQSPTHLIKTRGQQVTLRCSSQSGHNTVSWYQQALGQGPQFIFQYYREEENGRGNFPPRFSGLQFPNYSSELNVNALELDDSALYLCASSPPGGDSYEQYFGPGTRLTVT.

The V and J genes are TRBV6-2 or TRBV6-3 and TRBJ1-2; D is ambiguous. From germline, CDR1 is MNHEY and CDR2 SVGEGT. V gave up 3 bases and J gave up 4 bases, with 9 bases separating them. This CDR3 spans 13 amino acids. The CDR3 DNA follows: TGTGCCAGCAGTTATGAGATTGGCTATGGCTACACCTTC. It encodes CASSYEIGYGYTF.

This chain joins TRBV9 and TRBJ1-2; 8 nucleotides align to TRBD1. Germline assignment: CDR1 SGDLS and CDR2 YYNGEE. V was clipped by 3 bases and J by 5 bases; unmatched bases: 6. CDR3 length: 14 amino acids. The CDR3 nucleotides read TGTGCCAGCAGCGCCAAGACAGGGGAATATGGCTACACCTTC. It specifies CASSAKTGEYGYTF.

The chain carries TRBV7-2 and TRBJ2-2; 8 nucleotides agree with TRBD1. The V gene's germline CDR1 is SGHTA and CDR2 FQGNSA. This CDR3 is built from 14 residues. V shed 5 bases, J shed 8 bases, and the junction held 7 bases outside the gene matches. Here the CDR3 reads CASSMDRVGGELFF. CDR3 sequence (DNA): TGTGCCAGCAGCATGGACAGGGTCGGAGGGGAGCTGTTTTTT.

The CDR3 spells CASSLTPPQGSGAFF. The CDR3 DNA is TGTGCCAGCAGTTTAACCCCGCCGCAGGGTTCGGGAGCTTTCTTT. The chain recombines TRBV27 with TRBJ1-1; tentative D call: TRBD1 (5 bases). Germline-derived CDR1 and CDR2 are MNHEY and SMNVEV (reference sequence). The CDR3 totals 15 residues. The ends were cut back, 2 bases at V and 10 bases at J, with 20 bases in the middle.

The genes are TRBV6-5 and TRBJ1-2; weak D call: TRBD1 (6 bases). Germline CDR1 and CDR2: MNHEY and SVGAGI. The CDR3 has 13 residues. Trimming shortened V by 8 bases and J by 1 base, and 11 bases separated the two germline ends. This CDR3 is CASSDRYNYGYTF. CDR3 in DNA: TGTGCCAGCTCCGACAGGTATAACTATGGCTACACCTTC.

This clone was counted a single time. This chain joins TRBV27 and TRBJ2-2; 7 bases line up with TRBD1. Germline CDR1 is MNHEY and CDR2 is SMNVEV (reference sequence). CDR3 length: 16 residues. V trimming: 7 bases; J trimming: 0 bases; junction bases outside the gene matches: 8. As DNA, the CDR3 is TGTGCCAGCATCGCCTTGGGACAGTCGAACACCGGGGAGCTGTTTTTT. It encodes CASIALGQSNTGELFF.

The chain joins TRBV11-1 to TRBJ2-7; D uncertain. Trimming removed 5 bases from V and 2 bases from J, with 7 bases in between. Germline V CDR1 and CDR2: SGHAT, FQDESV (reference sequence). The CDR3 covers 12 residues. The CDR3: CASSVSTYEQYF. For the CDR3, the DNA is TGTGCCAGCAGCGTGAGCACCTACGAGCAGTACTTC.

This rearrangement joins TRBV30 to TRBJ2-5; TRBD2 agrees at 7 bases. After removal of 0 bases from V and 5 bases from J, the junction contained 3 bases not matched to a gene. Germline V lookup: CDR1 GTSNPN, CDR2 SVGIG (reference sequence). There are 13 residues in the CDR3. CDR3 loop: CAWSVHSGETQYF. CDR3 sequence (DNA): TGTGCCTGGAGTGTACATAGCGGGGAGACCCAGTACTTC.

V usage is TRBV19 and J usage is TRBJ1-1; tentative D call: TRBD1 (5 bases). CDR1 LNHDA and CDR2 SQIVND come from the germline V gene (reference sequence). CDR3 length: 14 amino acids. Trimming pared 2 bases from V and 5 bases from J, leaving 12 bases between. CDR3 coding DNA: TGTGCCAGTAGTATAATCGCCAGGGATACTGAAGCTTTCTTT. This codes for CASSIIARDTEAFF.